This is a list of T cell receptor beta chains from one sample in a study of T cell responses to AZD1222 COVID-19 vaccine. Assay used: immunoSEQ multiplex PCR; TCRdb lists only in-frame clones, some missing. The profile shows roughly 150,000 clones, around 88% of them singletons. This sample comprised peripheral blood, obtained 28 days after the second AZD1222 dose. These receptors all stem from an adult who received the AZD1222 COVID-19 vaccine. Both conserved end residues are part of each CDR3. Each record gives: V gene, CDR3 protein.

TRBV5-5	CASSLEATGQGFYGYTF
TRBV18	CASSPDSVNYGYTF
TRBV7-9	CASSLGTGYSTDTQYF
TRBV13	CASSPPTVNTEAFF
TRBV5-1	CASSLGQAIYGYTF
TRBV3-1/TRBV3-2	CASSPNLLGSSGEQYF
TRBV2	CASSGGRIYYGYTF
TRBV6-5	CASSPDRANGYTF
TRBV18	CASSPSTGLNTEAFF
TRBV10-2	CASARPGQGAEKLFF
TRBV2	CASTGAVGNQPQHF
TRBV7-7	CASSLGAGEQFF
TRBV7-9	CASSLRQGDHTGELFF
TRBV10-2	CASSRAGYGELFF
TRBV11-3	CASSPGGGLLEQYF
TRBV5-4	CASSSMVKGRADYGYTF